Listed here are 15 T cell receptor beta chains from one sample, sequenced in a study of molecular identifiers for immune sequencing clone quantification. Each CDR3 protein gets one entry after TCRdb re-called the PCR reads with MiXCR. The table includes approximately 630,000 distinct CDR3 sequences, around 25% detected once. Sample: naive CD8+ T cells from blood, with Jurkat cell RNA spiked in. Noted subset: FACS-sorted CD8+CD4-CCR7+CD45RA+ naive T cells. All receptors derive from a human donor in good health. Some libraries in this study had Jurkat cell RNA spiked in.

Remarks on this clonotype: An end of the junction does not agree with germline; a read error may underlie this. This chain links TRBV7-6 with TRBJ2-3; TRBD2 agrees at 9 bases. Germline assignment: CDR1 SGHVS and CDR2 FNYEAQ. CDR3 length equals 16 residues. The CDR3 nucleotides read TGTGCCAGCAGCTTAGGAGCGGGGGGAAGTACAGATGCGCAGTATTTT. It yields the protein CASSLGAGGSTDAQYF.

This clonotype was recorded at least ten times. The V gene is TRBV7-9, the J gene TRBJ2-1; the match to TRBD2 covers 9 bases. CDR1 is SEHNR, CDR2 FQNEAQ, per germline (reference sequence). This CDR3 has 15 amino acids. V dropped 1 base and J dropped 4; count of bases not matched to a gene: 2. CDR3 loop: CASSLGLAVYNEQFF. As DNA, the CDR3 is TGTGCCAGCAGCTTAGGACTAGCGGTATACAATGAGCAGTTCTTC. Using reference TRBV7-9 and TRBJ2-1 for the parts outside the CDR3, the full variable domain is DTGVSQNPRHKITKRGQNVTFRCDPISEHNRLYWYRQTLGQGPEFLTYFQNEAQLEKSRLLSDRFSAERPKGSFSTLEIQRTEQGDSAMYLCASSLGLAVYNEQFFGPGTRLTVL.

As regards this clonotype: The CDR3 does not close with the conserved phenylalanine or tryptophan, likely indicating a read error. CDR3: CASSQGQGNEQFL. The CDR3 DNA sequence: TGCGCCAGCAGCCAGGGACAGGGGAATGAGCAGTTCCTC. This chain uses TRBV4-3 with TRBJ2-1, with 10 bases identical to TRBD1. The V gene end was trimmed by 3 bases and the J gene end by 7 bases; junction bases not matched to a gene: 0. CDR1 and CDR2 (germline): LGHNA, YSLEER. This CDR3 is 13 amino acids long.

This clonotype was detected a few times. The CDR3 loop reads CASSYGQGLNSPLHF. As DNA, the CDR3 is TGTGCCAGCAGCTACGGACAGGGGTTAAATTCACCCCTCCACTTT. The chain employs TRBV7-2 and TRBJ1-6, with TRBD1 identical over 9 bases. CDR1 SGHTA and CDR2 FQGNSA come from the germline V gene. The trim removed 4 bases at V and 7 bases at J, leaving 5 bases unmatched. The CDR3 extends over 15 amino acids.

This clonotype was observed at least ten times. V usage is TRBV19 and J usage is TRBJ2-7; 8 bases fit TRBD1. The CDR3 consists of 14 residues. J was trimmed by 7 bases and V by 1 base; bases with no gene match: 6. Germline-derived CDR1 and CDR2 are LNHDA and SQIVND (reference sequence). The DNA for the CDR3 is TGTGCCAGTAGTATAGGGACAGGGTTTACGGAGCAGTACTTC. Translating gives CASSIGTGFTEQYF.

This rearrangement joins TRBV7-9 to TRBJ1-4; D remains unclear. Germline lookup yields CDR1 SEHNR and CDR2 FQNEAQ (reference sequence). The ends were cut back, 7 bases at V and 0 bases at J, with 9 bases in the middle. The CDR3 runs to 14 residues. CDR3 protein: CASTGAATNEKLFF. In DNA form, the CDR3 reads TGTGCCAGCACCGGCGCGGCAACTAATGAAAAACTGTTTTTT.

This clonotype has a handful of counts. The chain recombines TRBV20-1 with TRBJ2-1; no clear D gene. The germline V gene has CDR1 DFQATT and CDR2 SNEGSKA (reference sequence). This CDR3 has 11 amino acids. Deletions cut 3 bases from V and 7 bases from J, with 7 bases between. This CDR3 reads CSASVQNEQFF. CDR3 in DNA: TGCAGTGCTAGTGTGCAGAATGAGCAGTTCTTC.

This clonotype appeared a few times. The V gene is TRBV6-5, the J gene TRBJ2-5; 7 bases are a match to TRBD1. V lost 2 bases and J lost 4; bases outside the gene matches: 7. There are 15 residues in the CDR3. From germline, CDR1 is MNHEY and CDR2 SVGAGI. In DNA form, the CDR3 reads TGTGCCAGCAGTTACGAGGGTCGACAGGGAGAGACCCAGTACTTC. Protein product: CASSYEGRQGETQYF.

Many counts were recorded for this clonotype. This chain links TRBV7-9 with TRBJ2-7; D is possibly TRBD1 (7 bases). The CDR3 length is 15 residues. Trimming took 1 base from V and 5 from J, leaving 15 bases between them. The V gene's germline CDR1 is SEHNR and CDR2 FQNEAQ (reference sequence). The CDR3 loop reads CASSLGQGGLDEQYF. In DNA form, the CDR3 reads TGTGCCAGCAGCTTAGGGCAGGGGGGACTGGACGAGCAGTACTTC.

This clonotype occurred many times. This sequence joins TRBV13 and TRBJ1-1; perhaps TRBD1 as D (5 bases). Looked up from germline, CDR1 is PRHDT and CDR2 is FYEKMQ (reference sequence). V lost 5 bases and J lost 0, with 19 bases in between. This CDR3 contains 17 residues. This chain's CDR3 is CASSPGTGEGMNTEAFF. The DNA of the CDR3 is TGTGCCAGCAGCCCCGGGACCGGGGAAGGGATGAACACTGAAGCTTTCTTT.

The chain couples TRBV6-2 or TRBV6-3 to TRBJ2-7; D is ambiguous. Germline V gene lookup returns CDR1 MNHEY and CDR2 SVGEGT. Trimming removed 0 bases from V and 0 bases from J, with 12 bases in between. The CDR3 contains 16 residues. Here the CDR3 reads CASSYSIGSGSYEQYF. The CDR3 bases are TGTGCCAGCAGTTACTCGATAGGATCGGGCTCCTACGAGCAGTACTTC.

The table lists this clonotype with many counts. V and J are TRBV13 and TRBJ1-3, with no clear D. V lost 0 bases, J lost 0 bases, and 9 bases lay in between. CDR1 is PRHDT and CDR2 is FYEKMQ in the germline V gene (reference sequence). The CDR3 runs 16 residues. CDR3 nucleotides: TGTGCCAGCAGCTTAGGGGCCACACTCTCTGGAAACACCATATATTTT. Its translation is CASSLGATLSGNTIYF.

The sample holds many counts of this clonotype. The rearrangement links TRBV5-5 to TRBJ2-3; no firm D call. The CDR3 runs to 14 residues. V was clipped by 2 bases and J by 1 base, with 8 bases between them. Germline-derived CDR1 and CDR2 are SGHKS and YYEKEE (reference sequence). For the CDR3, the DNA is TGTGCCAGCAGCTTAAAACCGGGCACAGATACGCAGTATTTT. It yields the protein CASSLKPGTDTQYF. Filled out from reference TRBV5-5 and TRBJ2-3, the complete variable domain reads DAGVTQSPTHLIKTRGQQVTLRCSPISGHKSVSWYQQVLGQGPQFIFQYYEKEERGRGNFPDRFSARQFPNYSSELNVNALLLGDSALYLCASSLKPGTDTQYFGPGTRLTVL.

At least ten counts were recorded for this clonotype. CDR3 loop: CASSVDSLMNTEAFF. The DNA for the CDR3 is TGTGCCAGCAGCGTAGACTCCCTAATGAACACTGAAGCTTTCTTT. The chain links TRBV9 to TRBJ1-1; no reliable D call. The germline CDR1 and CDR2 sequences are SGDLS and YYNGEE. The CDR3 length is 15 residues. V lost 0 bases and J lost 0, with 9 bases in between.

The rearrangement links TRBV2 to TRBJ1-4; D uncertain. The ends were cut back, 2 bases at V and 8 bases at J, with 6 bases in the middle. The CDR3 covers 12 residues. Per germline, CDR1 SNHLY and CDR2 FYNNEI. CDR3 coding DNA: TGTGCCAGCAGTGAATGCTTGGAAAAACTGTTTTTT. It codes for CASSECLEKLFF.